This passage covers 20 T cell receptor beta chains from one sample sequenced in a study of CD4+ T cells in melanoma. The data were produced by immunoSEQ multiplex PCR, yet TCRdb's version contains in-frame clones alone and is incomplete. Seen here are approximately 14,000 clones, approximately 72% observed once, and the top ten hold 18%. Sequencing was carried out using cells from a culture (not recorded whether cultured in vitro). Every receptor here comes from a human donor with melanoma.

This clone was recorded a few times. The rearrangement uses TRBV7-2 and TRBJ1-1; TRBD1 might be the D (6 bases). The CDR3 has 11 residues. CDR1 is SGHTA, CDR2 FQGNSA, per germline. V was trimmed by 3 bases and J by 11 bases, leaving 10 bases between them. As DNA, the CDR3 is TGTGCCAGCAGCTTCGAGGGGGAGGCTTTCTTT. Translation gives CASSFEGEAFF.

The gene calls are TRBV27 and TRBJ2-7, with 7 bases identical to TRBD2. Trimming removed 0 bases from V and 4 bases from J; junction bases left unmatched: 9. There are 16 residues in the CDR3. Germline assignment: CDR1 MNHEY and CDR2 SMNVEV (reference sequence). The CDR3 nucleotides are TGTGCCAGCAGTTTATCAATGGCTAGCGGAAGGTACGAGCAGTACTTC. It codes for CASSLSMASGRYEQYF.

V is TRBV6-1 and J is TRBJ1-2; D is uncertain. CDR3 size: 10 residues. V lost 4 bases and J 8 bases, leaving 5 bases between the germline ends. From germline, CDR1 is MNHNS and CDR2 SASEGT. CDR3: CASSVWGYTF. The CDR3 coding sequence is TGTGCCAGCAGTGTGTGGGGCTACACCTTC.

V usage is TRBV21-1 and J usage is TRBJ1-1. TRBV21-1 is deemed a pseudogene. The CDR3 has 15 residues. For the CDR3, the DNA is TGTGCCAGCAGCAAATGGGAGGGAAGGAACACTGAAGCTTTCTTT. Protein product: CASSKWEGRNTEAFF.

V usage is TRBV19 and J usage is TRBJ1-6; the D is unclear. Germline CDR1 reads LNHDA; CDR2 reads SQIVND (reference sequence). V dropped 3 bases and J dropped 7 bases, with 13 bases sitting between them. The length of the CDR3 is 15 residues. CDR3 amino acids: CASSMRAANNSPLHF. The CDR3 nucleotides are TGTGCCAGTAGTATGAGGGCAGCAAACAATTCACCCCTCCACTTT.

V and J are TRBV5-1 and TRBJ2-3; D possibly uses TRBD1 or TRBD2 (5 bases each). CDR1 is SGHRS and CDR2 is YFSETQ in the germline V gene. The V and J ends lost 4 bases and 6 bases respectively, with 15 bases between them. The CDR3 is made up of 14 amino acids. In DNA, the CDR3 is TGCGCCAGCAGCCTACTCGGGACGTCGGATACGCAGTATTTT. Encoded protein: CASSLLGTSDTQYF.

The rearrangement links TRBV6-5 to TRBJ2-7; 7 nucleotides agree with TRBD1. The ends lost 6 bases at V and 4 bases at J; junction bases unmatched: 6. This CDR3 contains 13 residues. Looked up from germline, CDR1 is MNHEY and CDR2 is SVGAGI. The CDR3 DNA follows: TGTGCCAGCAGACGGACAGGTTCGTACGAGCAGTACTTC. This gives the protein CASRRTGSYEQYF.

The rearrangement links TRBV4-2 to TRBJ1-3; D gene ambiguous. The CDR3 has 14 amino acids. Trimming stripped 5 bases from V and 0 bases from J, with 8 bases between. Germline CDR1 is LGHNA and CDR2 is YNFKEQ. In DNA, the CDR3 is TGTGCCAGCAGCTCTATTACCTCTGGAAACACCATATATTTT. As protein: CASSSITSGNTIYF.

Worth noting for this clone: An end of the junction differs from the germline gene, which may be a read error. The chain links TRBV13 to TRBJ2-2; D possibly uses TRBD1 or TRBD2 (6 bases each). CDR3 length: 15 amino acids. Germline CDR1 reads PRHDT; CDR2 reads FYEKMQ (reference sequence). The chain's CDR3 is CASSSLGGNTGGLFF. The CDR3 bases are TGTGCCAGCAGCTCCCTGGGGGGCAACACCGGGGGGCTGTTTTTT.

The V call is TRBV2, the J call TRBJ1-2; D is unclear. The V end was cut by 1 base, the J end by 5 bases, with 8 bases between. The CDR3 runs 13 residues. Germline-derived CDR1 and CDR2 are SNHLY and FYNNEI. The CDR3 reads CASSEGSSYGYTF. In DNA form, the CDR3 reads TGTGCCAGCAGTGAAGGCAGTTCTTATGGCTACACCTTC.

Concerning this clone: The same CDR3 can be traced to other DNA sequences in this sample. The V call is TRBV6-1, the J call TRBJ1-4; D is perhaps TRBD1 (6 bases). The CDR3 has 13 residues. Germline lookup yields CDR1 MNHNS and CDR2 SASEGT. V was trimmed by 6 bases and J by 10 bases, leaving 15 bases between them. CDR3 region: CASSEVRGGKLFF. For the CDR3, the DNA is TGTGCCAGCAGCGAGGTCAGGGGTGGAAAACTGTTTTTT.

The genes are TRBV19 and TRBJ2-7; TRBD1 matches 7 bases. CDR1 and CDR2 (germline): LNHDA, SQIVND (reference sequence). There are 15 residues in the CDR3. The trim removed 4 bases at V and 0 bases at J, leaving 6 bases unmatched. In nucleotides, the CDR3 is TGTGCCAGTAGTACTAACCGGGACAGCTCCTACGAGCAGTACTTC. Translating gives CASSTNRDSSYEQYF.

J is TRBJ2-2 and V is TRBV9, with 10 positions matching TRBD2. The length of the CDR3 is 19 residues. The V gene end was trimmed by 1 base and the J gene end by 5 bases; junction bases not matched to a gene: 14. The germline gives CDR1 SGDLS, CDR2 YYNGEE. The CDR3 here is CASSVKRAGAGGLTGELFF. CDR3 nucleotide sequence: TGTGCCAGCAGCGTAAAAAGAGCGGGAGCGGGGGGGCTTACCGGGGAGCTGTTTTTT. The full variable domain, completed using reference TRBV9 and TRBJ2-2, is DSGVTQTPKHLITATGQRVTLRCSPRSGDLSVYWYQQSLDQGLQFLIQYYNGEERAKGNILERFSAQQFPDLHSELNLSSLELGDSALYFCASSVKRAGAGGLTGELFFGEGSRLTVL.

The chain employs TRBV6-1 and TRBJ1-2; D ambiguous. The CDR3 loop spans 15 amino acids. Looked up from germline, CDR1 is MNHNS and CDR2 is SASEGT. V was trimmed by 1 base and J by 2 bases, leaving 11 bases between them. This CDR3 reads CASSEVIGGNYGYTF. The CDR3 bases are TGTGCCAGCAGTGAAGTTATCGGCGGCAACTATGGCTACACCTTC.

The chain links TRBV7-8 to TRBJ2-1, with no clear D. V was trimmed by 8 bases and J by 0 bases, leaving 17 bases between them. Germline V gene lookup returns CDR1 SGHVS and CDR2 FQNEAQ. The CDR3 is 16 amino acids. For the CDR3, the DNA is TGTGCCAGCGGTCTTCGACGGATCAACTCCTACAATGAGCAGTTCTTC. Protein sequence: CASGLRRINSYNEQFF.

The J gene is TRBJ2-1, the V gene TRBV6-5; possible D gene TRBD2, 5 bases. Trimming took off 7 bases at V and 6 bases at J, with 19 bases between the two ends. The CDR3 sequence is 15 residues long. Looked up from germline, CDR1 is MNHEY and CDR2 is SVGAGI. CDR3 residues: CASTLGIGVPNEQFF. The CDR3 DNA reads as TGTGCCAGCACCTTAGGGATCGGGGTCCCCAATGAGCAGTTCTTC.

Here the CDR3 DNA reads TGTGCCAGCAGTTCTAGGACAGGGGGCAGTCAGCCCCAGCATTTT. Protein sequence: CASSSRTGGSQPQHF. This chain uses TRBV6-5 with TRBJ1-5; TRBD1 matches at 11 bases. CDR3 length equals 15 residues. CDR1 is MNHEY, CDR2 SVGAGI, per germline. With V trimmed by 4 bases and J by 6 bases, 5 bases remained unmatched.

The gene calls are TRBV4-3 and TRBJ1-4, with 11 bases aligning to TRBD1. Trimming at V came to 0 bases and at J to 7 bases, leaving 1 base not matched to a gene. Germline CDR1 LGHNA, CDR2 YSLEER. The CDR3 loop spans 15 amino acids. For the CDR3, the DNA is TGCGCCAGCAGCCAAGACGGGACAGGGGGTGAAAAACTGTTTTTT. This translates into CASSQDGTGGEKLFF.

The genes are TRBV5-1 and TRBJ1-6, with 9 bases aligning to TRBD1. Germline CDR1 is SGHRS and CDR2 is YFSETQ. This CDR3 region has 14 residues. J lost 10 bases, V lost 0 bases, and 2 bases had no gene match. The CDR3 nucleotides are TGCGCCAGCAGCTTGGGACAGGGGGAATCACCCCTCCACTTT. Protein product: CASSLGQGESPLHF.

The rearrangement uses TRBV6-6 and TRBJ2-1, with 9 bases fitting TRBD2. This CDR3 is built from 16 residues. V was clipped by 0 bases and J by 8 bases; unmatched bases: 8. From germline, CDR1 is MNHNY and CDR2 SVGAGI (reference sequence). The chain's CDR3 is CASSYSRGGGAYEQFF. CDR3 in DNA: TGTGCCAGCAGTTACTCGAGGGGCGGGGGGGCGTATGAGCAGTTCTTC.